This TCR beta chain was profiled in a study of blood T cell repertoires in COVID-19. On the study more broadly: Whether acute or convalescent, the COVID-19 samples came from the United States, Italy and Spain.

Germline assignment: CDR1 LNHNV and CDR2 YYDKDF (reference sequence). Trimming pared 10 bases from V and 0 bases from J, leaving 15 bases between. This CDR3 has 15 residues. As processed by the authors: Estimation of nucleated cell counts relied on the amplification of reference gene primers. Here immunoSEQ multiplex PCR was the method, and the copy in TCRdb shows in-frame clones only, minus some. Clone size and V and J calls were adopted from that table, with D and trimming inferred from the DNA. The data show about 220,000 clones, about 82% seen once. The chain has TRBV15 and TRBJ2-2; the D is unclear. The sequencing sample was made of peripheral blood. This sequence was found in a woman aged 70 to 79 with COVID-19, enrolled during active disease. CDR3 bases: TGTGCCATCCTAATAGGAGAAACGAACACCGGGGAGCTGTTTTTT. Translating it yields CAILIGETNTGELFF.